The text below deals with one T cell receptor (beta chain). The target antigen is unknown. The source of the sample is a study of T cell clonotyping in hematopoietic cell transplantation. The CDR3 is 13 residues long. Looked up from germline, CDR1 is GTSNPN and CDR2 is SVGIG (reference sequence). Trimming left V 4 bases short and J 12 bases short, with 19 bases between. TCRdb's copy holds only in-frame clones and misses some; the assay was immunoSEQ multiplex PCR. The profile covers 65,000 to 75,000 clones, with around 94% appearing a single time and around 1.5% taken by the ten largest. Study-wide results and limits: Recipient TCR diversity dropped after transplant; expanded clonotypes rose from day 30 to 180. At the given depth, recipient repertoires were over 95% de novo clonotypes. Graft donor and pretransplant recipient Inverse Simpson Index values predicted broader posttransplant TCR diversity.

The rearrangement links TRBV30 to TRBJ2-1, with D possibly TRBD1 on 6 matching bases. The clonotype was recovered from a man over 45 in good health. Some clones in this sample may be carry-over from other donors' samples. Sequenced: peripheral blood mononuclear cells. CDR3 nucleotide sequence: TGTGCCTGGACTATACAGGGAGATTACGGGCAGTTCTTC. Translated, it gives CAWTIQGDYGQFF. Together with reference TRBV30 and TRBJ2-1, the CDR3 gives the full variable domain: SQTIHQWPATLVQPVGSPLSLECTVEGTSNPNLYWYRQAAGRGLQLLFYSVGIGQISSEVPQNLSASRPQDRQFILSSKKLLLSDSGFYLCAWTIQGDYGQFFGPGTRLTVL.